This is a list of T cell receptor beta chains from one sample in a study of cytomegalovirus exposure and HLA in healthy donors. The method was immunoSEQ multiplex PCR; TCRdb's version includes in-frame clones alone and lacks a portion of them. The table records 170,000 or so clones, about 86% of them present only once. Sequences were obtained from PBMCs. These TCRs come from a woman aged 25 to 39 in good health and CMV-seronegative. The CDR3 runs from the conserved cysteine through the conserved F or W.

J | V | CDR3
TRBJ1-2 | TRBV30 | CAWSLGTSYGYTF
TRBJ2-5 | TRBV11-2 | CASSPRGRETQYF
TRBJ2-7 | TRBV6-1 | CASSEDQGNTYEQYF
. | TRBV2 | CASRGPYEQYF
TRBJ2-2 | TRBV9 | CASSTPGTGNTGELFF
TRBJ2-1 | TRBV7-9 | CASSLAGQGRGEQFF
TRBJ2-7 | TRBV28 | CASSWGGKGLPYEQYF
TRBJ2-7 | TRBV5-1 | CASSWGAGATPYEQYF
TRBJ1-3 | TRBV28 | CASSSQGTSGNTIYF
TRBJ1-1 | TRBV6-6 | CASTGKGQGNFEAFF
TRBJ1-2 | TRBV27 | CASSLRTGNYYTF
TRBJ1-1 | TRBV6-5 | CASSYSRGTEAFF
TRBJ1-5 | TRBV2 | CASTRQGRNSNQPQHF
TRBJ1-1 | TRBV27 | CASSVNRGTEAFF
TRBJ1-2 | TRBV7-2 | CASSLGQGGYTF
TRBJ1-1 | TRBV27 | CASSLTGGMTGTEAFF
TRBJ2-7 | TRBV11-1 | CASSATGTGVHEQYF
TRBJ1-1 | TRBV7-9 | CSSSPFGQGLGMNTEAFF
TRBJ2-5 | TRBV2 | CASRGPWGPETQYF
TRBJ2-2 | TRBV7-8 | CASSLVGGGRDGELFF
TRBJ2-5 | TRBV5-6 | CASSRQETQYF
TRBJ1-5 | TRBV30 | CAWSRMGTGNNQPQHF
TRBJ1-1 | TRBV19 | CASTPGRGLVTEAFF
TRBJ1-1 | TRBV6-1 | CASTQRQGIWEAFF
TRBJ2-3 | TRBV5-6 | CASSLALDHSDTQYF
TRBJ2-5 | TRBV28 | CASRRTLAGVETQYF
TRBJ1-2 | TRBV27 | CASRKRQGGSYGYTF